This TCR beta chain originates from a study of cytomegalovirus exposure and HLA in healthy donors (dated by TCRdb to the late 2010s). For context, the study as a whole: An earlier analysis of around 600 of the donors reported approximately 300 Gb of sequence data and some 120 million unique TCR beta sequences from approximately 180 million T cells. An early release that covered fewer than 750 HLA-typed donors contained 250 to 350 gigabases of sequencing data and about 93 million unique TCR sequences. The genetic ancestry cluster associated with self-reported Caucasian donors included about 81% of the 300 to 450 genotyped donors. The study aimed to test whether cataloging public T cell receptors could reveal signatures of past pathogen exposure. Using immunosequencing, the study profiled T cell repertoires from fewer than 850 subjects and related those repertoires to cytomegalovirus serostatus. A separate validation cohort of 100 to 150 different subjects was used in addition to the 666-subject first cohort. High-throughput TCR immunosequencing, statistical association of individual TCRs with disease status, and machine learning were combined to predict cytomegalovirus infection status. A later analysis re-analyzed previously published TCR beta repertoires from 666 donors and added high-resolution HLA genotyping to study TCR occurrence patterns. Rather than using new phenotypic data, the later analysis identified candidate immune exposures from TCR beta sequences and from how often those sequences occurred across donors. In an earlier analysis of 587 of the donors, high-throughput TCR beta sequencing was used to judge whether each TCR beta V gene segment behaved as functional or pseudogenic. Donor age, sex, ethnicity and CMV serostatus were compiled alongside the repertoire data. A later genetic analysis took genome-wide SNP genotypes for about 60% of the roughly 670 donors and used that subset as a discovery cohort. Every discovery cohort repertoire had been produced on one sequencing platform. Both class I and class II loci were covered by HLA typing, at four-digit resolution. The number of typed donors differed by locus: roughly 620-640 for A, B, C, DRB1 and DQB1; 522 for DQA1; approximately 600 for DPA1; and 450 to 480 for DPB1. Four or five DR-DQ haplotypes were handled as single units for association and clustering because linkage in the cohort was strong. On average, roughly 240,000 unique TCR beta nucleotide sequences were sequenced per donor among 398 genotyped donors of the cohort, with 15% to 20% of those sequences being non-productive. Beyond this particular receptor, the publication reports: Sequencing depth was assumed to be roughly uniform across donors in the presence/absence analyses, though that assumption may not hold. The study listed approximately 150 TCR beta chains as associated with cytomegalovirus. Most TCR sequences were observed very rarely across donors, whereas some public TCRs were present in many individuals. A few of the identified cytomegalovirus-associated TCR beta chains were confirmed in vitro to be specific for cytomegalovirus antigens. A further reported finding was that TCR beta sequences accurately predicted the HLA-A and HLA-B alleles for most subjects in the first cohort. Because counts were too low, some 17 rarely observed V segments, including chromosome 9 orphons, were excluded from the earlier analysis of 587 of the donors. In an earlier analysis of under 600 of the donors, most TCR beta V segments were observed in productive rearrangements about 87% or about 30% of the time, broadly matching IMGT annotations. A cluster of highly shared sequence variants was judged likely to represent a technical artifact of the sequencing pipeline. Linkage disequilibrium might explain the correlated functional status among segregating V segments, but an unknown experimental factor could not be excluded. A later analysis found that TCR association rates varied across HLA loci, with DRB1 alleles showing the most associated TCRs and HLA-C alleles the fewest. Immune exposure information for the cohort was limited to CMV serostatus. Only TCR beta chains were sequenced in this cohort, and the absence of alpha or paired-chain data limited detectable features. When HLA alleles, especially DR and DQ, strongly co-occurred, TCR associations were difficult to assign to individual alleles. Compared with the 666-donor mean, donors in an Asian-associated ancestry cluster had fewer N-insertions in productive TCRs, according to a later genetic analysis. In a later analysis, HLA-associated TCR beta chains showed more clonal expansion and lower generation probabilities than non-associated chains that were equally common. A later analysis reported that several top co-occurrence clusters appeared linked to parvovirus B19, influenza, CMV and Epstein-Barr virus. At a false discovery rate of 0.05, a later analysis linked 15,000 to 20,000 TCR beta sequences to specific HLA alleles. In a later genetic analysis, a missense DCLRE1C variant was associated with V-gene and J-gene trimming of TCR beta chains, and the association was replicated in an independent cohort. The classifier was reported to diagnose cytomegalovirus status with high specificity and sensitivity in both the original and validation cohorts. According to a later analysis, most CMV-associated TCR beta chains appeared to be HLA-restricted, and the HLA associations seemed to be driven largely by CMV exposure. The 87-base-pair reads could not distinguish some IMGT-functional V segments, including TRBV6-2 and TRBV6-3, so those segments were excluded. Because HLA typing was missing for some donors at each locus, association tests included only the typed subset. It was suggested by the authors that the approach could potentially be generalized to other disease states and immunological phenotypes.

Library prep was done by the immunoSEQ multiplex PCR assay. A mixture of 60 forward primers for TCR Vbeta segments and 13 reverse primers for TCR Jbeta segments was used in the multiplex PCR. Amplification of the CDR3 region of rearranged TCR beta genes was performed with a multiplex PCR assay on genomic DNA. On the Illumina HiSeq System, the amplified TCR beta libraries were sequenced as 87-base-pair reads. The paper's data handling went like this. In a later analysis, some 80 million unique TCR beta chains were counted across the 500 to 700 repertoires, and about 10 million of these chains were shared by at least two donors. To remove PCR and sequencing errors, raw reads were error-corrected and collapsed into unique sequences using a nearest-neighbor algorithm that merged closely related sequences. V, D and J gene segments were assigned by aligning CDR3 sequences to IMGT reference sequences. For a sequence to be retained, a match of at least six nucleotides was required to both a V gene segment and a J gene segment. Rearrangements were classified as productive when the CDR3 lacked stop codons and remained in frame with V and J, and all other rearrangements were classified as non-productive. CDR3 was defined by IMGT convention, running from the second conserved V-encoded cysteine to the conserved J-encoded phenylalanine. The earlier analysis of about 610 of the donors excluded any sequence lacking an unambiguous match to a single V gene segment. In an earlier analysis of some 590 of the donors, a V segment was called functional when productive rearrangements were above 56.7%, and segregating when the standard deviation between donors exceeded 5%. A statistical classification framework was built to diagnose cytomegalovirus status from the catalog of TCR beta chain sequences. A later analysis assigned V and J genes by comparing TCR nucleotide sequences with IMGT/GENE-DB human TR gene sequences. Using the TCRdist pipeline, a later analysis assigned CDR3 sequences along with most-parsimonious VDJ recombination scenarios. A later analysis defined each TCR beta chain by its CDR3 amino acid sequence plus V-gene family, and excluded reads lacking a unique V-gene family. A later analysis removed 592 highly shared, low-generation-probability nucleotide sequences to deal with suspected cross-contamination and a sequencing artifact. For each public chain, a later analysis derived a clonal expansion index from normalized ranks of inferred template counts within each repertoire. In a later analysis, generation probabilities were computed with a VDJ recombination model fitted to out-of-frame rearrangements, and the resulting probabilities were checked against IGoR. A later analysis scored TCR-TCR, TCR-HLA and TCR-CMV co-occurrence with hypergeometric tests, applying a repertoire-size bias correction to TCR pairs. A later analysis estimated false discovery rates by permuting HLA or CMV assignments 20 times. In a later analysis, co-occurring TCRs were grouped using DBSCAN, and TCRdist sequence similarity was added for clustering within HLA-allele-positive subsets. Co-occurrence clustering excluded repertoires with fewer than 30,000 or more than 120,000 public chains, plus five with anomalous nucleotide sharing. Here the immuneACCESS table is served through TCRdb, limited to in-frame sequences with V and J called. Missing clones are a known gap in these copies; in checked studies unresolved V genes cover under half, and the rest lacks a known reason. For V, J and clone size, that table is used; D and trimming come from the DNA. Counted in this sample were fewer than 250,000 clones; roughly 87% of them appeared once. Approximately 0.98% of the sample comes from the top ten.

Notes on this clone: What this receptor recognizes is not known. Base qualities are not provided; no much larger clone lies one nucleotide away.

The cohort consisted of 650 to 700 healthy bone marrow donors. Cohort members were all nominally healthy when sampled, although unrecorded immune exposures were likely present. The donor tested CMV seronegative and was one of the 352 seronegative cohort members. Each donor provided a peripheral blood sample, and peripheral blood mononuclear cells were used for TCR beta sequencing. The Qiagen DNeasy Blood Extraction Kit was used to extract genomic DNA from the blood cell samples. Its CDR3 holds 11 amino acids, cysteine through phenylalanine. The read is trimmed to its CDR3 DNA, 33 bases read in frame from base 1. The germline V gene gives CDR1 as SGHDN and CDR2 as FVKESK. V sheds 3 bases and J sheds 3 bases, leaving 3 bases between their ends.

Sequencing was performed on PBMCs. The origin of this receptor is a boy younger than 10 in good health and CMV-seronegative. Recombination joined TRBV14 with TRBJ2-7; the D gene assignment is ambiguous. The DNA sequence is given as TGTGCCAGCAGCCAGTACTACGAGCAGTACTTC. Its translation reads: CASSQYYEQYF.